Each of the 3 T cell receptor beta chains below was sequenced from the same sample in a study of neurological immune-mediated disorders. Noted time point: longitudinal time-point 1 (baseline). MiXCR, applied by TCRdb to the 5' RACE reads, yields one record per CDR3 protein. Among tens of thousands of distinct CDR3 sequences listed, roughly 3.2% were seen once. The sample consisted of PBMCs. Receptors were obtained from a woman aged 55-70 years with multiple sclerosis.

This clonotype was seen repeatedly, ten times or more. The chain employs TRBV5-1 and TRBJ1-5, with D hard to call. V lost 2 bases to trimming and J lost 0 bases, with 3 bases between them. CDR3 size: 13 residues. Germline lookup yields CDR1 SGHRS and CDR2 YFSETQ. CDR3 region: CASSFYSNQPQHF. The CDR3 DNA reads TGCGCCAGCAGCTTCTATAGCAATCAGCCCCAGCATTTT.

This clonotype was seen repeatedly, ten times or more. This chain uses TRBV6-1 with TRBJ1-1, with TRBD1 as a possible D gene (6 bases). The CDR3 sequence is 15 residues long. Germline CDR1 is MNHNS and CDR2 is SASEGT. Trimming left V 2 bases short and J 4 bases short, with 14 bases between. The CDR3 region is CASSEMYRVGTEAFF. The CDR3, as DNA: TGTGCCAGCAGTGAAATGTACAGGGTGGGCACTGAAGCTTTCTTT.

This clonotype has ten or more counts. The V gene is TRBV6-5, the J gene TRBJ1-2; no definite D call. CDR3 length: 11 residues. Germline V CDR1 and CDR2: MNHEY, SVGAGI. V lost 6 bases and J lost 4, with 6 bases in between. The CDR3 nucleotides are TGTGCCAGCAGGGAGGGCTATGGCTACACCTTC. It yields the protein CASREGYGYTF.